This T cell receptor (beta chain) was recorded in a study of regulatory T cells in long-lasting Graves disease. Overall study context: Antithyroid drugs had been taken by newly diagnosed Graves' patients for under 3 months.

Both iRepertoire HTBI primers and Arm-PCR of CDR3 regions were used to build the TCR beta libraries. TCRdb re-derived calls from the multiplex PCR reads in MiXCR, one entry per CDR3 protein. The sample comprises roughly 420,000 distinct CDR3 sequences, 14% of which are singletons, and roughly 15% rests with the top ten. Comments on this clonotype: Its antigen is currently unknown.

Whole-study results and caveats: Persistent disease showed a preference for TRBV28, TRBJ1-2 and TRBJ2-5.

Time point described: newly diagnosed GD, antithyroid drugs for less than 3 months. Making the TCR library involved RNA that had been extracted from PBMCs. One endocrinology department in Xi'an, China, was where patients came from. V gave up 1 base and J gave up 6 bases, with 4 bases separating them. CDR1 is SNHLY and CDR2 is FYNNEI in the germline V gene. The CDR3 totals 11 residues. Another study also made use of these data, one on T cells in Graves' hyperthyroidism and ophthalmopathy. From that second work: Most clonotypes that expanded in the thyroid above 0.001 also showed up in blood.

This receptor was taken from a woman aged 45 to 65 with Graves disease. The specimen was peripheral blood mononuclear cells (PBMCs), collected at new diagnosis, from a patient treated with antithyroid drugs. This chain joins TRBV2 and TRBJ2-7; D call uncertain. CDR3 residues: CASSEGSEQYF. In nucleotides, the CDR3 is TGTGCCAGCAGTGAAGGGAGCGAGCAGTACTTC.